The rows below give T cell receptor beta chains drawn from one sample of a study of response to subunit inactivated influenza vaccine. One entry per CDR3 protein results from TCRdb running MiXCR on the RT-PCR reads. The sample carries 530,000 or so distinct CDR3 sequences, 10% to 15% recorded once. The specimen was PBMCs from blood, collected on the day of vaccination. The receptors shown here come from a man in his forties or fifties who received an inactivated influenza vaccine. CDR3s include the opening cysteine and the closing phenylalanine or tryptophan. The D gene is left open where the match is weak. Some rows have no size entry. The others give once, few or many, or a class for an expanded clone.

v_gene,j_gene,d_gene,abundance,CDR3nt,CDR3aa
TRBV9,TRBJ2-1,-,few,TGTGCCAGCAGCGTAGACGCAGGTTGGGGCAATGAGCAGTTCTTC,CASSVDAGWGNEQFF
TRBV7-3,TRBJ2-2,-,many,TGTGCCAGCAGCTTATTTGCCCGGGCCACCGGGGAGCTGTTTTTT,CASSLFARATGELFF
TRBV6-1,TRBJ2-7,TRBD1,few,TGTGCCAGCAGTGCCTACAGGGGATACGAGCAGTACTTC,CASSAYRGYEQYF
TRBV28,TRBJ2-7,TRBD1,-,TGTGCCAGCATCTCATCCCTTGGGGACAGGGCCTACGAGCAGTACTTC,CASISSLGDRAYEQYF
TRBV4-1,TRBJ2-1,TRBD2,-,TGCGCCAGCAGCCAAGCCCTCCGACTAGCGGGGGGGCTTGTCAATGAGCAGTTCTTC,CASSQALRLAGGLVNEQFF
TRBV11-1,TRBJ2-1,TRBD2,-,TGTGCCAGCAGCTTAGGTTTAATGGGACTAGCGACGATTAATGAGCAGTTCTTC,CASSLGLMGLATINEQFF
TRBV7-2,TRBJ1-5,-,-,TGTGCCAGCAGCCCTCAATCCCTGTCCGGGGCCCAGCATTTT,CASSPQSLSGAQHF
TRBV6-1,TRBJ1-5,-,few,TGTGCCAGCAGTGAAGGAGGGTCGGGGATCAATCAGCCCCAGCATTTT,CASSEGGSGINQPQHF
TRBV21-1,TRBJ2-5,-,-,TGTGCCAGCAGCAATTCGGCCATCAAGTCGCAAGAGACCCAGTACTTC,CASSNSAIKSQETQYF
TRBV2,TRBJ2-7,TRBD1,-,TGTGCCAGCAGGGGGCTCCGGGACAGGTATAGGGAGCAGTACTTC,CASRGLRDRYREQYF
TRBV11-3,TRBJ2-2,TRBD1,many,TGTGCCAGCAGCCACAGGGGCGGACAGACCGGGGAGCTGTTTTTT,CASSHRGGQTGELFF
TRBV5-1,TRBJ1-2,TRBD1,few,TGCGCCAGCAGCTTGGTTAGGACAGGGTCAGACTATGGCTACACCTTC,CASSLVRTGSDYGYTF
TRBV5-1,TRBJ2-1,TRBD1,many,TGCGCCAGCAGCACATTACAGGGGACGGAGCAGTTCTTC,CASSTLQGTEQFF